These 25 T cell receptor beta chains came from one sample sequenced in a study of blood T cell repertoires in COVID-19 (dated by TCRdb to the early 2020s). The library was built by means of the immunoSEQ multiplex PCR assay. TCRdb's version of the immuneACCESS table is confined to in-frame rearrangements and falls short of the full clone set. An unresolved V gene accounts for under half of the shortfall where checked; the remainder is of unknown origin. The sample table lists about 100,000 clones, 70% to 90% of them with a count of one. The top ten clonotypes cover 5% of the sample. Sequenced sample: peripheral blood. The receptors come from a human donor in a cohort sampled during active COVID-19.

The chain carries TRBV19 and TRBJ1-5; 9 bases fit TRBD1. Germline CDR1 is LNHDA and CDR2 is SQIVND (reference sequence). V shed 2 bases, J shed 7 bases, and the junction held 6 bases outside the gene matches. The length of the CDR3 is 15 residues. The CDR3, as DNA: TGTGCCAGTAGTATAAACAGGGGGCTAGGACAGCCCCAGCATTTT. This codes for CASSINRGLGQPQHF.

The chain couples TRBV15 to TRBJ1-2, with 7 nucleotides matching TRBD1. CDR1 and CDR2 (germline): LNHNV, YYDKDF (reference sequence). This CDR3 comprises 17 residues. The V and J ends lost 4 bases and 0 bases, in that order; junction bases with no gene match: 11. The CDR3 DNA sequence: TGTGCCACCAGCACCAGGCAGGGGGTGACTTCTAACTATGGCTACACCTTC. Amino acids: CATSTRQGVTSNYGYTF.

The CDR3 DNA reads TGTGCCAGCAGTTTTATGAATGAGCAGTTCTTC. This gives the protein CASSFMNEQFF. This chain connects TRBV28 to TRBJ2-1; D remains unclear. The CDR3 totals 11 residues. In germline, CDR1 is MDHEN, CDR2 SYDVKM. V was clipped by 3 bases and J by 7 bases, with 4 bases between them. The full variable domain, rest sourced from reference TRBV28 and TRBJ2-1, is DVKVTQSSRYLVKRTGEKVFLECVQDMDHENMFWYRQDPGLGLRLIYFSYDVKMKEKGDIPEGYSVSREKKERFSLILESASTNQTSMYLCASSFMNEQFFGPGTRLTVL.

The rearrangement uses TRBV3-1 (or the pseudogene TRBV3-2) and TRBJ2-1; D call uncertain. Germline values: CDR1 LGHDT, CDR2 YNNKEL (reference sequence). Trimming left V 3 bases short and J 7 bases short, with 13 bases between. The CDR3 has 14 residues. This CDR3 reads CASSQTQYRNEQFF. DNA of the CDR3: TGTGCCAGCAGCCAGACACAATACAGAAATGAGCAGTTCTTC.

This rearrangement joins TRBV7-3 to TRBJ2-3, with a tentative D call TRBD2 (5 bases). Trimming cost V 4 bases and J 9 bases, with 11 bases left between them. The V gene's germline CDR1 is SGHTA and CDR2 FQGTGA. This CDR3 is 12 amino acids long. CDR3 DNA sequence: TGTGCCAGCAGCTCCCTAGCTGGGACGCAGTATTTT. Amino acid sequence: CASSSLAGTQYF.

This chain uses TRBV7-9 with TRBJ2-7, with TRBD2 matching 8 bases. This CDR3 comprises 15 residues. J gave up 7 bases and V 5 bases, and 13 bases lay outside the gene matches. Germline lookup yields CDR1 SEHNR and CDR2 FQNEAQ (reference sequence). The CDR3 sequence: CASSPGGSQAREQYF. For the CDR3, the DNA is TGTGCCAGCAGCCCGGGAGGGTCCCAAGCAAGGGAGCAGTACTTC.

This clone was seen more than once but under ten times. This sequence joins TRBV7-2 and TRBJ2-7; TRBD2 agrees at 8 bases. Germline values: CDR1 SGHTA, CDR2 FQGNSA. Trimming took 1 base from V and 4 from J; bases not matched to a gene: 12. This CDR3 contains 17 residues. The CDR3 spells CASSLEGTGGGRYEQYF. CDR3 coding DNA: TGTGCCAGCAGCTTAGAGGGCACGGGAGGGGGAAGGTACGAGCAGTACTTC.

The chain carries TRBV18 and TRBJ2-1, with 7 bases fitting TRBD2. This CDR3 has 13 residues. With V trimmed by 3 bases and J by 7 bases, 3 bases remained unmatched. Germline V CDR1 and CDR2: KGHSH, LQKENI. In nucleotides, the CDR3 is TGTGCCAGCTCACCGCGGGAGAGAAATGAGCAGTTCTTC. It encodes CASSPRERNEQFF.

The chain joins TRBV6-4 to TRBJ2-6, with D possibly TRBD2 on 5 matching bases. The CDR3 sequence is 14 residues long. Deletions cut 6 bases from V and 2 bases from J, with 8 bases between. Per germline, CDR1 MRHNA and CDR2 SNTAGT. In nucleotides, the CDR3 is TGTGCCAGCAGCGAGGGAGCTGGGGCCAACGTCCTGACTTTC. It translates to CASSEGAGANVLTF.

The rearrangement joins TRBV28 to TRBJ2-5, with 10 nucleotides matching TRBD1. The CDR3 runs 12 residues. After removal of 6 bases from V and 14 bases from J, the junction contained 9 bases not matched to a gene. CDR1 and CDR2 from the germline V gene are MDHEN and SYDVKM. The DNA for the CDR3 is TGTGCCAGCAGACCCGGGACAGGGGAAACCTACTTC. Translation: CASRPGTGETYF.

The chain links TRBV6-6 to TRBJ2-1; tentatively, D is TRBD1 (5 bases). The V gene's germline CDR1 is MNHNY and CDR2 SVGAGI (reference sequence). Deletions cut 6 bases from V and 7 bases from J, with 16 bases between. The CDR3 has 14 residues. The CDR3 spells CASRDKGLRNEQFF. In DNA, the CDR3 is TGTGCCAGCAGAGACAAGGGGCTACGGAATGAGCAGTTCTTC.

This chain connects TRBV7-9 to TRBJ1-2; D remains unclear. The V gene lost 5 bases and the J gene lost 8 bases, with 9 bases spanning the gap. This CDR3 spans 11 amino acids. The germline V gene encodes CDR1 SEHNR and CDR2 FQNEAQ (reference sequence). CDR3 region: CASSPNFGYTF. For the CDR3, the DNA is TGTGCCAGCAGCCCAAATTTCGGCTACACCTTC.

The gene calls are TRBV6-4 and TRBJ1-1, with a weak D call TRBD1 (6 bases). The CDR3 spans 12 residues. Looked up from germline, CDR1 is MRHNA and CDR2 is SNTAGT. V was pared by 6 bases and J by 7 bases, with 12 bases between. The CDR3 coding sequence is TGTGCCAGCAGAACAGGGCTGGGTGAAGCTTTCTTT. Its translation is CASRTGLGEAFF.

The V and J genes are TRBV7-2 and TRBJ2-1, with TRBD2 identical over 8 bases. The junction had 11 bases not matched to a gene; V was cut back by 4 bases and J by 9 bases. CDR3 size: 15 residues. The V gene's germline CDR1 is SGHTA and CDR2 FQGNSA. CDR3 in DNA: TGTGCCAGCAGCTCCACCGGGACTAGTACTGCTGAGCAGTTCTTC. Translated: CASSSTGTSTAEQFF.

The chain is built from TRBV10-3 and TRBJ2-3, with 7 bases lining up with TRBD2. Looked up from germline, CDR1 is ENHRY and CDR2 is SYGVKD. Trimming cost V 8 bases and J 0 bases; bases outside gene matches: 2. The CDR3 runs 13 residues. The CDR3 loop is CAIGGGSTDTQYF. The CDR3, as DNA: TGTGCCATCGGGGGGGGAAGCACAGATACGCAGTATTTT.

The chain has TRBV2 and TRBJ2-7; 7 positions match TRBD2. Per the germline V gene, CDR1 is SNHLY and CDR2 is FYNNEI. The V gene end was trimmed by 7 bases and the J gene end by 4 bases; junction bases not matched to a gene: 19. CDR3 length: 17 amino acids. In DNA, the CDR3 is TGTGCCAGCACCCGGGATCCAGCTCTAGCGGCTTCGTACGAGCAGTACTTC. This encodes CASTRDPALAASYEQYF.

This clone was recorded only once. The chain uses TRBV15 and TRBJ1-6; D unresolved. The germline V gene has CDR1 LNHNV and CDR2 YYDKDF (reference sequence). The CDR3 consists of 13 residues. V lost 3 bases and J lost 8, with 8 bases in between. The CDR3, as DNA: TGTGCCACCAGCAGGGGCCCCGATTCACCCCTCCACTTT. Protein product: CATSRGPDSPLHF.

The V gene is TRBV7-2, the J gene TRBJ2-1; the D gene is possibly TRBD2 (5 bases). The V and J ends lost 5 bases and 3 bases respectively, with 14 bases between them. Germline values: CDR1 SGHTA, CDR2 FQGNSA. This CDR3 is 15 amino acids long. The CDR3 spells CASSPSGPNYNEQFF. The CDR3 DNA sequence: TGTGCCAGCAGCCCGAGCGGCCCAAACTACAATGAGCAGTTCTTC.

This chain connects TRBV7-6 to TRBJ2-7; TRBD1 agrees at 12 bases. Germline CDR1 is SGHVS and CDR2 is FNYEAQ. With V trimmed by 4 bases and J by 6 bases, 7 bases remained unmatched. This CDR3 is 15 amino acids long. DNA of the CDR3: TGTGCCAGCAGCTCCCCACGGGACAGGGGGCCCGAGCAGTACTTC. Amino acid sequence: CASSSPRDRGPEQYF.

This chain connects TRBV5-1 to TRBJ2-2; 7 nucleotides align to TRBD2. The ends lost 0 bases at V and 4 bases at J; junction bases unmatched: 6. CDR1 is SGHRS, CDR2 YFSETQ, per germline. The CDR3 extends over 16 amino acids. This chain's CDR3 is CASSLEPGRGTGELFF. The CDR3 nucleotides read TGCGCCAGCAGCTTGGAGCCAGGGAGGGGCACCGGGGAGCTGTTTTTT.

This clone was seen only once. The chain couples TRBV27 to TRBJ2-7; 8 bases are a match to TRBD1. CDR3 length equals 17 residues. Germline V CDR1 and CDR2: MNHEY, SMNVEV (reference sequence). V dropped 5 bases and J dropped 0; count of bases not matched to a gene: 12. The CDR3 spells CASSQQRTGSISYEQYF. The CDR3 DNA follows: TGTGCCAGCAGTCAACAGAGGACAGGGAGTATCTCCTACGAGCAGTACTTC.

J is TRBJ1-1 and V is TRBV7-9, with D tentatively TRBD1 (5 bases). V lost 5 bases and J 7 bases, leaving 11 bases between the germline ends. CDR1 is SEHNR and CDR2 is FQNEAQ in the germline V gene (reference sequence). This CDR3 region has 12 residues. For the CDR3, the DNA is TGTGCCAGCAGCCCTTTGACAGATGAAGCTTTCTTT. This codes for CASSPLTDEAFF.

This chain uses TRBV12-3 or TRBV12-4 with TRBJ2-2; weak D call: TRBD2 (5 bases). CDR3 length: 13 amino acids. V was clipped by 3 bases and J by 7 bases, with 9 bases between them. The CDR3 spells CASSFRGIGELFF. The CDR3 region has the DNA TGTGCCAGCAGTTTTCGGGGTATCGGGGAGCTGTTTTTT.

This clone was seen only a few times. The chain combines TRBV5-4 with TRBJ2-7; D uncertain. Germline loops: CDR1 SGHNT, CDR2 YYREEE (reference sequence). The CDR3 spans 13 residues. V was shortened by 3 bases and J by 4 bases, with 11 bases between the two germline ends. Here the CDR3 DNA reads TGTGCCAGCAGCTCAGTGTTACAATACGAGCAGTACTTC. Amino acid sequence: CASSSVLQYEQYF.

The CDR3 nucleotides are TGTGCCAGCAGTGATCGCTGGGGCGGCTACACCTTC. Translated: CASSDRWGGYTF. The chain recombines TRBV6-4 with TRBJ1-2; TRBD1 is a possible D gene (5 bases). The V end was cut by 3 bases, the J end by 8 bases, with 10 bases between. This CDR3 spans 12 amino acids. From germline, CDR1 is MRHNA and CDR2 SNTAGT.